This passage covers 21 T cell receptor beta chains from one sample sequenced in a study of T-cell memory formation after mild COVID-19. MiXCR was run by TCRdb on the 5' RACE reads, yielding one entry per CDR3 protein. The sample holds 350,000 or so distinct CDR3 sequences, approximately 22% seen once. Material for sequencing was PBMCs or a T cell subset sorted from them (not recorded which). These receptors came from a man aged 18 to 29 who had mild COVID-19 (a few samples of this study predate the infection). Cell type and time point are not known.

The genes are TRBV3-1 and TRBJ1-4, with 11 bases lining up with TRBD1. J was trimmed by 8 bases and V by 6 bases; bases with no gene match: 5. Looked up from germline, CDR1 is LGHDT and CDR2 is YNNKEL (reference sequence). The CDR3 sequence is 14 residues long. The CDR3 DNA reads TGTGCCAGCAGTGCCGGGACAGGGGGGGAAAAACTGTTTTTT. Translating it yields CASSAGTGGEKLFF.

This clonotype occurred many times. This chain connects TRBV29-1 to TRBJ2-1; no clear D. Germline values: CDR1 SQVTM, CDR2 ANQGSEA. V lost 2 bases and J lost 3, with 11 bases in between. CDR3 length: 14 residues. Written as DNA, the CDR3 is TGCAGCGTTGAACCAGTCTACAGCTACAATGAGCAGTTCTTC. Translation: CSVEPVYSYNEQFF.

About this clonotype itself: In this CDR3 the conserved last residue, phenylalanine or tryptophan, is missing, so a read error is likely. The chain links TRBV28 to TRBJ1-2; a weak D match, TRBD1 (6 bases). The germline V gene has CDR1 MDHEN and CDR2 SYDVKM. This CDR3 contains 12 residues. V was trimmed by 6 bases and J by 8 bases, leaving 13 bases between them. The CDR3 coding sequence is TGTGCCAGCAGCAGAACAGGGCCCGGCTACACCTCC. It is translated as CASSRTGPGYTS.

The chain couples TRBV12-5 to TRBJ2-5; possibly TRBD2 for D (5 bases). V dropped 6 bases and J dropped 5 bases, with 10 bases sitting between them. The CDR3 runs to 12 residues. Germline loops: CDR1 LGHNT, CDR2 FRNRAP. This CDR3 is CASGYSGETQYF. As DNA, the CDR3 is TGTGCTAGTGGCTATTCGGGGGAGACCCAGTACTTC.

This clonotype was detected a few times. The chain uses TRBV7-2 and TRBJ2-5; unclear D gene. The ends were cut back, 5 bases at V and 1 base at J, with 5 bases in the middle. The CDR3 is made up of 12 amino acids. The V gene's germline CDR1 is SGHTA and CDR2 FQGNSA. The CDR3 loop reads CASSRPQETQYF. The CDR3 DNA follows: TGTGCCAGCAGCCGCCCCCAAGAGACCCAGTACTTC.

The CDR3 sequence: CASSSSGPTDTQYF. The CDR3 DNA sequence: TGTGCCAGCAGTTCTAGCGGGCCAACCGATACGCAGTATTTT. This chain connects TRBV6-2 or TRBV6-3 to TRBJ2-3, with 8 nucleotides matching TRBD2. This CDR3 has 14 residues. Germline-derived CDR1 and CDR2 are MNHEY and SVGEGT. J lost 6 bases, V lost 4 bases, and 6 bases had no gene match.

This clonotype has more than one count but fewer than ten. This sequence joins TRBV10-3 and TRBJ1-6; the D is unclear. The CDR3 is 17 residues long. Germline CDR1 and CDR2: ENHRY and SYGVKD. The germline V and J ends were trimmed by 6 bases and 0 bases, with 15 bases remaining between them. The CDR3 is CAISSFPVSSYNSPLHF. As DNA, the CDR3 is TGTGCCATCAGCTCCTTCCCCGTAAGCTCCTATAATTCACCCCTCCACTTT.

This rearrangement joins TRBV12-3 or TRBV12-4 to TRBJ2-7; 9 bases are a match to TRBD1. The trim removed 5 bases at V and 7 bases at J, leaving 12 bases unmatched. This CDR3 comprises 15 residues. The CDR3 reads CASSPPGQGSGEQYF. CDR3 nucleotides: TGTGCCAGCAGTCCCCCGGGACAGGGCTCGGGGGAGCAGTACTTC.

This clonotype was found many times. V and J are TRBV24-1 and TRBJ2-5; D is undetermined. Trimming cost V 2 bases and J 0 bases, with 3 bases left between them. This CDR3 has 13 residues. Germline CDR1 reads KGHDR; CDR2 reads SFDVKD. The CDR3 region is CATSDSYQETQYF. DNA of the CDR3: TGTGCCACCAGTGATTCGTACCAAGAGACCCAGTACTTC.

The chain recombines TRBV7-3 with TRBJ1-4, with D tentatively TRBD1 (6 bases). The CDR3 totals 16 residues. V was trimmed by 5 bases and J by 0 bases, leaving 13 bases between them. Germline V gives CDR1 SGHTA, CDR2 FQGTGA. The CDR3 bases are TGTGCCAGCAGCCACTATCGACAGGCAACTAATGAAAAACTGTTTTTT. Amino acid sequence: CASSHYRQATNEKLFF.

V is TRBV2 and J is TRBJ2-7, with no clear D. V lost 8 bases and J 3 bases, leaving 8 bases between the germline ends. The CDR3 is made up of 11 amino acids. Germline V CDR1 and CDR2: SNHLY, FYNNEI. CDR3 sequence: CASLYLYEQYV. CDR3 in DNA: TGTGCCAGCTTGTACCTCTACGAGCAGTACGTC.

This clonotype was seen a handful of times. V and J are TRBV7-2 and TRBJ2-5; no definite D call. The CDR3 is made up of 18 amino acids. Germline loops: CDR1 SGHTA, CDR2 FQGNSA. The ends were cut back, 5 bases at V and 0 bases at J, with 22 bases in the middle. CDR3 amino acids: CASSRNWRPPTHQETQYF. CDR3 coding DNA: TGTGCCAGCAGCCGGAATTGGAGACCTCCAACCCACCAAGAGACCCAGTACTTC. The full variable domain, with the rest looked up from reference TRBV7-2 and TRBJ2-5, is GAGVSQSPSNKVTEKGKDVELRCDPISGHTALYWYRQSLGQGLEFLIYFQGNSAPDKSGLPSDRFSAERTGGSVSTLTIQRTQQEDSAVYLCASSRNWRPPTHQETQYFGPGTRLLVL.

The chain couples TRBV4-3 to TRBJ1-1; unclear D gene. CDR3 length: 16 residues. Germline-derived CDR1 and CDR2 are LGHNA and YSLEER. Trimming removed 3 bases at V and 3 bases at J, with 17 bases between. CDR3: CASSHPGGGVHTEAFF. CDR3 coding DNA: TGCGCCAGCAGCCATCCCGGAGGAGGAGTTCACACTGAAGCTTTCTTT.

This clonotype turned up a few times. CDR3 residues: CASSYRDNEQFF. The CDR3 coding sequence is TGTGCCAGCAGTTACAGGGACAATGAGCAGTTCTTC. The chain is built from TRBV6-2 or TRBV6-3 and TRBJ2-1; D is uncertain. The CDR3 has 12 amino acids. Trimming cost V 2 bases and J 5 bases, with 4 bases left between them. Germline-derived CDR1 and CDR2 are MNHEY and SVGEGT.

The sample holds a few counts of this clonotype. The chain employs TRBV6-5 and TRBJ2-1; 14 positions match TRBD2. V shed 3 bases and J 8 bases; nucleotides not matched to a gene: 6. From germline, CDR1 is MNHEY and CDR2 SVGAGI. The CDR3 loop spans 16 amino acids. As DNA, the CDR3 is TGTGCCAGCAGTTATTCCGGACTAGCGGGGGGATATGAGCAGTTCTTC. Encoded protein: CASSYSGLAGGYEQFF.

The V call is TRBV6-2 or TRBV6-3, the J call TRBJ1-4; the match to TRBD1 covers 9 bases. The germline gives CDR1 MNHEY, CDR2 SVGEGT. The CDR3 loop spans 16 amino acids. The V gene end was trimmed by 0 bases and the J gene end by 8 bases; junction bases not matched to a gene: 7. The CDR3 DNA is TGTGCCAGCAGTTACTCGACACGGGACAGGGTCGAAAAACTGTTTTTT. Amino acids: CASSYSTRDRVEKLFF.

In its sample, this clonotype was seen a few times. The chain is built from TRBV5-1 and TRBJ1-2, with TRBD1 matching over 10 bases. Trimming at V came to 4 bases and at J to 11 bases, leaving 5 bases not matched to a gene. Germline CDR1 reads SGHRS; CDR2 reads YFSETQ. The CDR3 has 12 amino acids. CDR3 bases: TGCGCCAGCAGCCCCTCGGACAGGGGGTACACCTTC. It translates to CASSPSDRGYTF.

This clonotype showed up just a few times. The chain couples TRBV6-2 or TRBV6-3 to TRBJ2-7, with 7 bases aligning to TRBD1. The CDR3 contains 17 residues. Unmatched junction bases numbered 20, after V lost 7 bases and J lost 5 bases. The germline V gene encodes CDR1 MNHEY and CDR2 SVGEGT. CDR3 region: CASTHNFNRGLTDEQYV. As DNA, the CDR3 is TGTGCCAGCACCCACAACTTTAACAGGGGCCTTACCGACGAGCAGTACGTC.

This clonotype has just a few counts. This chain links TRBV7-2 with TRBJ1-4, with D tentatively TRBD1 (5 bases). Germline values: CDR1 SGHTA, CDR2 FQGNSA. Between the trimmed V and J ends, which lost 3 bases and 7 bases, there was a span of 12 bases. CDR3 size: 14 residues. CDR3 sequence: CASSFSRAGEKLFF. The CDR3 coding sequence is TGTGCCAGCAGCTTTAGCAGGGCGGGTGAAAAACTGTTTTTT.

This clonotype occurred a few times. The chain employs TRBV6-2 or TRBV6-3 and TRBJ1-6; D may be TRBD1 (5 bases). The CDR3 contains 14 residues. Germline V gene lookup returns CDR1 MNHEY and CDR2 SVGEGT. Deletions cut 10 bases from V and 11 bases from J, with 21 bases between. DNA for the CDR3: TGTGCCACCCGGGACCCCTACGTCGTAACACCCCTCCACTTT. Encoded protein: CATRDPYVVTPLHF.

This clonotype was detected a few times. The chain carries TRBV28 and TRBJ2-1; D possibly uses TRBD1 or TRBD2 (5 bases each). The CDR3 consists of 12 residues. CDR1 and CDR2 from the germline V gene are MDHEN and SYDVKM. V shed 4 bases and J shed 14 bases, with 15 bases lying between them. CDR3 loop: CASSSAGMEEFF. The CDR3 bases are TGTGCCAGCAGTTCGGCAGGGATGGAGGAGTTCTTC.